The sequence of this T cell receptor (beta chain) was determined in a study of neurological immune-mediated disorders (dated by TCRdb to between 2017 and 2020). Notes on the research overall: Peripheral blood TCR-beta repertoires from patients with HTLV-I-associated myelopathy (HAM/TSP), patients with multiple sclerosis, and healthy controls were compared in the study using UMI-based sequencing. Alongside PBMC samples, the set of some 100 TCR-beta libraries contained longitudinal samples, technical triplicates, and paired CD4+ and CD8+ T-cell subsets that had been sorted. Longitudinal HAM/TSP and healthy donors were sampled at 3 time-points each (about 3-40 month intervals). The cohort comprised roughly 65 subjects: approximately 15 HAM/TSP patients, approximately 34 multiple sclerosis patients and about 20 healthy controls.

Clipping removes 4 bases from V and 1 base from J, with 17 as the unmatched junction base count. CDR1 and CDR2 are drawn from the germline V gene: SGHTA, FQGNSA. The CDR3 runs 21 residues from the cysteine to the phenylalanine. The CDR3 DNA has 63 bases and is translated from base 1. The sample's time point label is to be understood as: longitudinal time-point 1 (baseline). Healthy controls were blood bank volunteers in Maryland, USA. Libraries from unsorted PBMCs were made from 2 million PBMCs kept in RNAlater at -80 degrees C until RNA extraction. Peripheral blood underwent Ficoll-Hypaque density gradient centrifugation to isolate PBMCs, which were then cryopreserved in liquid nitrogen. Findings and caveats that apply to the study as a whole: TCR clonal expansion was highest in HAM/TSP patients and lowest in MS patients, with MS patients falling below even healthy controls. Across subjects, expanded clones never shared an identical CDR3 amino acid sequence, which suggests that the TCR-beta repertoires in every group were private.

This clonotype was seen repeatedly, ten times or more. The clone's antigen remains unknown. Per-base quality was not reported, and no clone a single base away is much larger than it. cDNA was synthesized by template-switch 5'RACE using a primer carrying a 10-nucleotide random unique molecular identifier by which each TCR transcript was tagged. Every sequencing run covered 15-18 subjects and yielded more than 160 million TCR-beta sequences. The RNeasy kit was used for extraction of total RNA. The KAPA Real-time Library Amplification kit was used to amplify TCR-beta VDJ regions with primers targeting the TCR constant region and the 5'RACE anchor. A first PCR added sample indexes and Illumina adaptors, and a second PCR then raised library yield. After Ampure bead purification, the roughly 650 bp TCR product was size-selected on a 2% E-gel SizeSelection system. Library quality was checked on a Bioanalyzer, concentration was measured with Qubit, and libraries were quantified with the Kapa Library Quantification kit before pooling. Libraries were sequenced paired-end 2 x 150 bp on an Illumina HiSeq 2500. To increase sequence diversity, about 23-30% phiX was spiked into each library pool. As for the authors' bioinformatics: Quality-filtered reads were processed with the UMI-based MiGEC pipeline, which removed over 85% of raw TCR sequences during error correction. VDJ genes were aligned to IMGT germline references, and each clonotype was defined by a unique CDR3 amino acid sequence together with V-J genes. Clonal expansion, Shannon diversity and CDR3 relatedness were evaluated with VDJtools (CalcPairwiseDistances, ClusterSamples), while phylogenetic trees were built in CLCbio workbench. Using coefficient-of-variation modelling across technical triplicates, the study counted a clone as expanded if it had at least 8 unique UMIs. The public reads were reprocessed in TCRdb via fastp at Q25 and MiXCR, keeping in-frame beta chains. Rows are unified per CDR3 protein, each entry keeping the most common DNA and genes. Clone size and V and J calls follow TCRdb, not the original study. The sample yields tens of thousands of distinct CDR3 sequences; approximately 9.1% were counted once. The top ten constitute about 1.6% of the sample.

The sequencing sample was made of PBMCs. In this chain, TRBV7-2 is recombined with TRBJ2-1; the central 12 bases match TRBD1. The receptor was isolated from a woman aged 40 to 50 in good health. Here the CDR3 is given as CASSSRDRGHLAGDSYNEQFF. The nucleotides read TGTGCCAGCAGCTCCCGGGACAGGGGGCACCTAGCGGGAGATTCCTACAATGAGCAGTTCTTC.